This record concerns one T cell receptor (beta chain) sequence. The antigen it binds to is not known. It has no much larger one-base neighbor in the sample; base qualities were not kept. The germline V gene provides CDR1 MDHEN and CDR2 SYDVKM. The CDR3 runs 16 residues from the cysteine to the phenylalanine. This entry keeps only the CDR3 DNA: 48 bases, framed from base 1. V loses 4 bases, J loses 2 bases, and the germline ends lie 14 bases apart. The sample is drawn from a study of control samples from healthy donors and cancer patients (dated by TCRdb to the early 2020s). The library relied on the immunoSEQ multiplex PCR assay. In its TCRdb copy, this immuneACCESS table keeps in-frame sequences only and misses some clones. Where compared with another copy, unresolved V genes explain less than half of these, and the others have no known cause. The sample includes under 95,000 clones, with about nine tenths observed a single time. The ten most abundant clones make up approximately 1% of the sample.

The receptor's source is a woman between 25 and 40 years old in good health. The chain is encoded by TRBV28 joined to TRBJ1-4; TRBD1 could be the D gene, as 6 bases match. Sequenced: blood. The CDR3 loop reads CASSSPRGLTNEKLFF. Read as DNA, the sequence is TGTGCCAGCAGTTCTCCTAGGGGGTTGACTAATGAAAAACTGTTTTTT. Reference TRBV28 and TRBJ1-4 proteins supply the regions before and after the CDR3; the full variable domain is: DVKVTQSSRYLVKRTGEKVFLECVQDMDHENMFWYRQDPGLGLRLIYFSYDVKMKEKGDIPEGYSVSREKKERFSLILESASTNQTSMYLCASSSPRGLTNEKLFFGSGTQLSVL.